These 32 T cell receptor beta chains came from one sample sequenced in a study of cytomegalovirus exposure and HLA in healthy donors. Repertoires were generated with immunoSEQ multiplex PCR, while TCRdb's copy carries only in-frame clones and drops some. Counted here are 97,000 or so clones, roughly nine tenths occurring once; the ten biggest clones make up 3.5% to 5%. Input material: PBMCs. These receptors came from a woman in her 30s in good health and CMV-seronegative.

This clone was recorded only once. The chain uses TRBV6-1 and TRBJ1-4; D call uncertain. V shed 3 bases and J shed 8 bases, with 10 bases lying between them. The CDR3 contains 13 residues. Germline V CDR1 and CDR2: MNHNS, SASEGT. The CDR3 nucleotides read TGTGCCAGCAGTGAGGGTTTCGGGGAAAAACTGTTTTTT. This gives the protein CASSEGFGEKLFF.

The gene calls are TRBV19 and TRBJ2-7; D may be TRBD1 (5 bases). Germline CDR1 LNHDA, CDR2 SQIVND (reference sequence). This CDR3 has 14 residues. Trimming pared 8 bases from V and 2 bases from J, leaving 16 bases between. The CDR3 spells CASGFRTSPYEQYF. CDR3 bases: TGTGCCAGTGGATTTAGGACATCGCCCTACGAGCAGTACTTC.

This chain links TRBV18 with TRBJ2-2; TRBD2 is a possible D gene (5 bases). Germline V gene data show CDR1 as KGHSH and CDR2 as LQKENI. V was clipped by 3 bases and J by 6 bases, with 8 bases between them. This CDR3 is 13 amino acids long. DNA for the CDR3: TGTGCCAGCTCACCGTCCGGGGCCGGGGAGCTGTTTTTT. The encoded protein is CASSPSGAGELFF.

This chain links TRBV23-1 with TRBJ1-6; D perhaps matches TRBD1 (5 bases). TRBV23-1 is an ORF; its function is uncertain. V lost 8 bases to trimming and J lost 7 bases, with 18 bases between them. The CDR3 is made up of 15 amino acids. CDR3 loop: CASVPPRRANSPLHF. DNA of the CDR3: TGCGCCAGCGTCCCCCCGCGCAGGGCAAATTCACCCCTCCACTTT.

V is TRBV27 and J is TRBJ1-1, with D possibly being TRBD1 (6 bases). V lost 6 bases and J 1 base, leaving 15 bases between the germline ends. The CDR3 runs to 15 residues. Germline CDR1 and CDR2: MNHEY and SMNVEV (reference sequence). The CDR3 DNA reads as TGTGCCAGCAGAGAGGCGGGGGGCCGGAACACTGAAGCTTTCTTT. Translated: CASREAGGRNTEAFF.

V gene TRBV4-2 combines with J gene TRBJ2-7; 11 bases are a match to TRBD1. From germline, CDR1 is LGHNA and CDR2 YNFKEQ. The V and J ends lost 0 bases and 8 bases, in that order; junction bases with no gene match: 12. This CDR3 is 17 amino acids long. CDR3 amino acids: CASSQDSAGQGVWKQYF. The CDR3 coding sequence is TGTGCCAGCAGCCAAGATTCAGCGGGACAGGGGGTATGGAAGCAGTACTTC.

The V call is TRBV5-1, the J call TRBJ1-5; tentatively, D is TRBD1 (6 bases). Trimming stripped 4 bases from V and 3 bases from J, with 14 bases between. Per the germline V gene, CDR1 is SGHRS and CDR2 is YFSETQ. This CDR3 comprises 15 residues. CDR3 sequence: CASSPAGTNNQPQHF. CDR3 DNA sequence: TGCGCCAGCAGCCCTGCCGGGACAAACAATCAGCCCCAGCATTTT.

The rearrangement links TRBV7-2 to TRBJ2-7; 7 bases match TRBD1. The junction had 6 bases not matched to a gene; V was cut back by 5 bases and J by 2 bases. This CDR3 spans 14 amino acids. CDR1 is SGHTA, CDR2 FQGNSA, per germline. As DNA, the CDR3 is TGTGCCAGCAGCCTCGGACAGGCGCCCTACGAGCAGTACTTC. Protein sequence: CASSLGQAPYEQYF.

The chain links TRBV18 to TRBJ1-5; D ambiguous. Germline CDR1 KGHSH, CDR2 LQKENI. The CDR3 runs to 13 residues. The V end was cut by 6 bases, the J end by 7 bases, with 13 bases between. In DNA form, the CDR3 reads TGTGCCAGCTCGACTGTAGGAATCCAGCCCCAGCATTTT. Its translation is CASSTVGIQPQHF.

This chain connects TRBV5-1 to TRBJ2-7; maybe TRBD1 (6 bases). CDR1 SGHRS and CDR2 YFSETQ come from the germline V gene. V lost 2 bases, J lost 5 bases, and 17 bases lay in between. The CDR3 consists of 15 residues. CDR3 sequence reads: CASSFPLDRSNEQYF. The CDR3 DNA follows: TGCGCCAGCAGCTTCCCTCTTGACAGGTCTAACGAGCAGTACTTC. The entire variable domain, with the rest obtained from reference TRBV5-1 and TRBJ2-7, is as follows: KAGVTQTPRYLIKTRGQQVTLSCSPISGHRSVSWYQQTPGQGLQFLFEYFSETQRNKGNFPGRFSGRQFSNSRSEMNVSTLELGDSALYLCASSFPLDRSNEQYFGPGTRLTVT.

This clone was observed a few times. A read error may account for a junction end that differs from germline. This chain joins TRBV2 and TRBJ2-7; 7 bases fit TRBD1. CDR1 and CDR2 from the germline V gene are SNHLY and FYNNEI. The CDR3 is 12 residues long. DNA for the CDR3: TGTGCCAGCAGTGAAGAGGGTAGGGACAGAGTATTC. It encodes CASSEEGRDRVF.

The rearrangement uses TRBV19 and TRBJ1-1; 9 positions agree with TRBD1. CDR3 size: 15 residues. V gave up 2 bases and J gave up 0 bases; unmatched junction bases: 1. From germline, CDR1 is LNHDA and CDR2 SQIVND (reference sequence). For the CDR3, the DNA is TGTGCCAGTAGTATACGACAGGGGGTGAACACTGAAGCTTTCTTT. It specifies CASSIRQGVNTEAFF.

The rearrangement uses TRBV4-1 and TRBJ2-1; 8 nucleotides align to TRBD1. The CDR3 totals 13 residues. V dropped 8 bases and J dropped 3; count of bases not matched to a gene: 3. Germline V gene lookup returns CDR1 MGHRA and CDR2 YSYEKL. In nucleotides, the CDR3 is TGCGCCAGCGGCAGGGGGCTCTACAATGAGCAGTTCTTC. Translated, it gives CASGRGLYNEQFF.

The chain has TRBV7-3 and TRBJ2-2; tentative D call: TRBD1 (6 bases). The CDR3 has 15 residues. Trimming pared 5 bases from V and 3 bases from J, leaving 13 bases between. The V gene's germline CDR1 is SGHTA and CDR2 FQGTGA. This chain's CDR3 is CASSTRAGDTGELFF. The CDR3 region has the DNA TGTGCCAGCAGCACCAGGGCAGGGGACACCGGGGAGCTGTTTTTT.

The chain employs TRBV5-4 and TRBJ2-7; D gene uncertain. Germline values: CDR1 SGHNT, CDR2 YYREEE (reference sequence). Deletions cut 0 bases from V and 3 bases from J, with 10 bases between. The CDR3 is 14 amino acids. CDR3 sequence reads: CASSLGGDFYEQYF. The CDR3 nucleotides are TGTGCCAGCAGCTTGGGCGGCGACTTCTACGAGCAGTACTTC.

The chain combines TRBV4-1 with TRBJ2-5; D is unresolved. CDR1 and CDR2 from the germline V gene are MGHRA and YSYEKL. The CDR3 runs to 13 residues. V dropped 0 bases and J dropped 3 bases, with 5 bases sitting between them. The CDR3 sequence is CASSQDPEETQYF. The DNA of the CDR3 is TGCGCCAGCAGCCAAGATCCGGAAGAGACCCAGTACTTC.

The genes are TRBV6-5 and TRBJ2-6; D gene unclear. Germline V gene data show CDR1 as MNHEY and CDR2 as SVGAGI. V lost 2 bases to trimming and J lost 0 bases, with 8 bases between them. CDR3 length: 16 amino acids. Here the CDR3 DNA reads TGTGCCAGCAGTTACGAGGCGAGCTCTGGGGCCAACGTCCTGACTTTC. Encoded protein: CASSYEASSGANVLTF.

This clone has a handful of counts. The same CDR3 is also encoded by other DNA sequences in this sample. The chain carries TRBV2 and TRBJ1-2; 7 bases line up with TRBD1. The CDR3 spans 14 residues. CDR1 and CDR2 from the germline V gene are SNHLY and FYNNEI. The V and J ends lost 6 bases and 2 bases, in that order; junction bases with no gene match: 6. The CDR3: CASSAGGTNYGYTF. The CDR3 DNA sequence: TGTGCCAGCAGCGCAGGGGGGACAAACTATGGCTACACCTTC.

Here the CDR3 reads CASSLAGTGNTEAFF. The DNA of the CDR3 is TGCGCCAGCAGCTTGGCCGGGACAGGGAACACTGAAGCTTTCTTT. The chain links TRBV5-1 to TRBJ1-1; TRBD1 aligns across 8 bases. The germline V gene has CDR1 SGHRS and CDR2 YFSETQ. V was pared by 0 bases and J by 1 base, with 2 bases of the junction left unmatched. This CDR3 contains 15 residues.

This CDR3 is CASSDFTDTQYF. The CDR3 region has the DNA TGTGCCAGCAGCGACTTCACAGATACGCAGTATTTT. The genes are TRBV7-3 and TRBJ2-3; D call uncertain. V lost 5 bases and J 2 bases, leaving 5 bases between the germline ends. CDR1 is SGHTA and CDR2 is FQGTGA in the germline V gene. CDR3 length: 12 residues. Using reference TRBV7-3 and TRBJ2-3 for the parts outside the CDR3, the full variable domain is GAGVSQTPSNKVTEKGKYVELRCDPISGHTALYWYRQSLGQGPEFLIYFQGTGAADDSGLPNDRFFAVRPEGSVSTLKIQRTERGDSAVYLCASSDFTDTQYFGPGTRLTVL.

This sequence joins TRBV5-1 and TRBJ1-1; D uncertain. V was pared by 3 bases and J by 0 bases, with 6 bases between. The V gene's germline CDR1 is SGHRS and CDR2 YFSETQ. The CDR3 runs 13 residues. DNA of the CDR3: TGCGCCAGCAGCTCGTTAATGAACACTGAAGCTTTCTTT. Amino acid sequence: CASSSLMNTEAFF. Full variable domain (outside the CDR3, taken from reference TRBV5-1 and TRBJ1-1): KAGVTQTPRYLIKTRGQQVTLSCSPISGHRSVSWYQQTPGQGLQFLFEYFSETQRNKGNFPGRFSGRQFSNSRSEMNVSTLELGDSALYLCASSSLMNTEAFFGQGTRLTVV.

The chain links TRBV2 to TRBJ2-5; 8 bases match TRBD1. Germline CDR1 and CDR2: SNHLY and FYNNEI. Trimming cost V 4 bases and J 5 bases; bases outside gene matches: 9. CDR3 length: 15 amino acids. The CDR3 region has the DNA TGTGCCAGCAGTGCCCTCAGGGGGCTTGGGGAGACCCAGTACTTC. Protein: CASSALRGLGETQYF.

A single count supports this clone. CDR3 in amino acids: CASSLGAAGDQPQHF. The CDR3 DNA reads TGCGCCAGCAGCTTGGGGGCGGCGGGGGATCAGCCCCAGCATTTT. The chain carries TRBV5-1 and TRBJ1-5, with TRBD1 as a possible D gene (5 bases). The V gene lost 0 bases and the J gene lost 5 bases, with 12 bases spanning the gap. Germline V gene data show CDR1 as SGHRS and CDR2 as YFSETQ. This CDR3 spans 15 amino acids.

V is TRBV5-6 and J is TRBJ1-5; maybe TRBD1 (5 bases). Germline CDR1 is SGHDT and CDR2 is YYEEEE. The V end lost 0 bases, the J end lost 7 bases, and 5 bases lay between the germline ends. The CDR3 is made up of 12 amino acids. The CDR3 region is CASSLEGQPQHF. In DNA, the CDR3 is TGTGCCAGCAGCTTGGAGGGGCAGCCCCAGCATTTT.

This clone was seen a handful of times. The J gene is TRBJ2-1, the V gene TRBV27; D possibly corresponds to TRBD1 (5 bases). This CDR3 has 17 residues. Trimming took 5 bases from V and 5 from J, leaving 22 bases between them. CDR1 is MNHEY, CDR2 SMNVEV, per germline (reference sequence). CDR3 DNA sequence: TGTGCCAGCAGTACAGATTCGACAGATTCTTTGCACAATGAGCAGTTCTTC. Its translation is CASSTDSTDSLHNEQFF.

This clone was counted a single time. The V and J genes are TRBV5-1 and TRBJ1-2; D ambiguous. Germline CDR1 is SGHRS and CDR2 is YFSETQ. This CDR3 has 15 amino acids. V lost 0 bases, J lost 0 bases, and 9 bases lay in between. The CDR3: CASSLASGANYGYTF. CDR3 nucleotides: TGCGCCAGCAGCTTGGCGTCCGGAGCTAACTATGGCTACACCTTC.

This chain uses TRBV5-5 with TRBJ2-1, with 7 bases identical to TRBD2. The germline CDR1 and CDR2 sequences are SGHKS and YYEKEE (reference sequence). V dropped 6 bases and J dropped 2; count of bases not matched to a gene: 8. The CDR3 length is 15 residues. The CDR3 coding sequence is TGTGCCAGCATACGCTCCGGGACTACCTACAATGAGCAGTTCTTC. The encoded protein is CASIRSGTTYNEQFF.

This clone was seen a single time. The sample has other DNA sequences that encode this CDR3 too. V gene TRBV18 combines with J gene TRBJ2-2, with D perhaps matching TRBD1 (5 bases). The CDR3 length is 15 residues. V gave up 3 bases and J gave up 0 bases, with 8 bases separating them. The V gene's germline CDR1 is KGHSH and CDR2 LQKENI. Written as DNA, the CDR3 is TGTGCCAGCTCACCCGGACAAGCGAACACCGGGGAGCTGTTTTTT. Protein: CASSPGQANTGELFF.

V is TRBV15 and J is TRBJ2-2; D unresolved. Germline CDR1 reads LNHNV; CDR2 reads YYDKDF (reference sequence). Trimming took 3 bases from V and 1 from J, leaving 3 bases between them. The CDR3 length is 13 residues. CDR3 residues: CATSRRNTGELFF. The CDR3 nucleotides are TGTGCCACCAGCAGGCGGAACACCGGGGAGCTGTTTTTT. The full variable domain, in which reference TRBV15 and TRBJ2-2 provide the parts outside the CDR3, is DAMVIQNPRYQVTQFGKPVTLSCSQTLNHNVMYWYQQKSSQAPKLLFHYYDKDFNNEADTPDNFQSRRPNTSFCFLDIRSPGLGDTAMYLCATSRRNTGELFFGEGSRLTVL.

The CDR3 DNA sequence: TGTGCCAGCAGCTTAGTGGGGGGGTCCTACAATGAGCAGTTCTTC. It is translated as CASSLVGGSYNEQFF. The chain recombines TRBV7-9 with TRBJ2-1; 7 bases match TRBD2. The CDR3 loop spans 15 amino acids. The germline V gene encodes CDR1 SEHNR and CDR2 FQNEAQ (reference sequence). After removal of 1 base from V and 1 base from J, the junction contained 1 base not matched to a gene.

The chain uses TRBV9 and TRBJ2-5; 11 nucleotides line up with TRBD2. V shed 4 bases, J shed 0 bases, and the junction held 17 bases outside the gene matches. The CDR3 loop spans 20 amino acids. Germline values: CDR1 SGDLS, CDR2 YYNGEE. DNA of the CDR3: TGTGCCAGCAGCAAAGGTTCCTCGGCTCCACTAGCGGGGGACCAAGAGACCCAGTACTTC. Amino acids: CASSKGSSAPLAGDQETQYF.

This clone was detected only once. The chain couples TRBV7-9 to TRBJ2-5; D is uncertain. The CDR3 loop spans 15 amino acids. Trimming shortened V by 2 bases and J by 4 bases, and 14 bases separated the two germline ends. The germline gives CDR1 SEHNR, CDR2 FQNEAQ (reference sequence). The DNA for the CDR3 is TGTGCCAGCAGCTTAAACACTGCGGCCACAGAGACCCAGTACTTC. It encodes CASSLNTAATETQYF.